Sequencing of this TCR beta chain was carried out in a study of CD8+CD57+ T cells in acquired aplastic anemia (dated by TCRdb to the late 2010s). Background for the entire study: Extracted DNA from sorted CD4+ and CD8+ cells averaged 3.2 ug, ranging from about 0.17 to 27.4 ug. Healthy donor samples averaged approximately 10 million reads for CD4+ and roughly 11 million for CD8+ cells. Broad study findings and their caveats: No significant difference in CD8+ Simpson's diversity was found between patients and healthy controls (P=0.060). About 30 CD8+ CDR3 sequences were found to be shared between patients and controls, but these sequences appeared to be highly expressed in patients and within the immunodominant clones of the patients.

For CDR1 and CDR2, the germline V gene (reference sequence) lists DFQATT and SNEGSKA. Spanning cysteine to phenylalanine, the CDR3 consists of 15 amino acids. The read is trimmed to its CDR3 DNA, 45 bases read in frame from base 1. The germline V and J ends show losses of 6 bases and 3 bases respectively, and no gene match explains 12 bases of the junction. Profiling of TCR beta VDJ combinations and CDR3 sequences used genomic DNA as the template. TCR repertoire sequencing was run on an Illumina HiSeq 2000. The study's own analysis went as follows. TRBV/TRBJ rearrangement plots, CDR3 size and DJ length profiles, and Simpson's diversity index were used to assess repertoires. The immunodominant clone was defined as the most abundant DNA sequence in deep sequencing data. CDR3 amino acid sequences were screened for sharing across subjects and compared with published repertoires and the VDJdb database. TCRdb's own reprocessing of the public reads used fastp at Q25 and MiXCR and kept productive beta chains. Entries are consolidated by CDR3 protein sequence, retaining the most common genes and DNA. The V and J calls here are based on TCRdb, not the publication. Across this sample there are some 120,000 distinct CDR3 sequences, with about 46% seen only once. Together, the top ten hold about 2.7% of the sample.

TCR repertoires of sorted CD4+ and CD8+ blood T cells from severe aplastic anemia patients and healthy subjects were deep-sequenced in the study. Ficoll-Paque density gradient centrifugation was used to isolate peripheral blood mononuclear cells. Before DNA extraction, CD4+ and CD8+ T cells were sorted by FACS or by magnetic beads. A remark on this clonotype: Its target antigen remains unknown. No base quality information exists; no much larger clone differs at one position.

The clonotype was recovered from a human donor in good health, serving as a control. This receptor chain uses TRBV20-1 and TRBJ2-3, and 7 bases in between align with TRBD2. Sequencing was done on a sample of sorted CD4+, CD8+, or CD8+CD57+ T cells (not recorded which) from PBMCs. The CDR3 reads as follows: CSARRPGLGTDTQYF. The base sequence is TGCAGTGCCCGGCGTCCAGGACTAGGGACAGATACGCAGTATTTT.